The 24 T cell receptor beta chains below come from one sample, sequenced in a study of shared clonotypes between healthy human individuals. Repertoires were generated with immunoSEQ multiplex PCR, while TCRdb's copy carries only in-frame clones and drops some. Of 2 million to 3 million clones in the sample, roughly nine tenths are singletons; the top ten hold roughly 0.13%. Sample: naive CD4+ T cells sorted from blood. Subset defined: CD45RA+ positively selected. The receptors were gathered from a man aged 18-30 years in good health.

The chain couples TRBV5-6 to TRBJ2-6; unclear D gene. CDR1 is SGHDT and CDR2 is YYEEEE in the germline V gene. This CDR3 is 18 amino acids long. Trimming took off 5 bases at V and 0 bases at J, with 18 bases between the two ends. The CDR3 is CASSMGYGFGSGANVLTF. CDR3 coding DNA: TGTGCCAGCAGTATGGGGTATGGGTTTGGCTCTGGGGCCAACGTCCTGACTTTC.

The J gene is TRBJ1-5, the V gene TRBV5-1; D uncertain. This CDR3 contains 14 residues. V was clipped by 0 bases and J by 8 bases, with 12 bases between them. Per the germline V gene, CDR1 is SGHRS and CDR2 is YFSETQ. CDR3 DNA: TGCGCCAGCAGCTTGGGTGCCGCCACCGAGCCCCAGCATTTT. This sequence encodes CASSLGAATEPQHF.

The chain employs TRBV11-1 and TRBJ1-5, with D uncertain. Germline values: CDR1 SGHAT, CDR2 FQDESV (reference sequence). The length of the CDR3 is 14 residues. V lost 6 bases to trimming and J lost 0 bases, with 9 bases between them. The CDR3 sequence is CASRDAVSNQPQHF. The CDR3 nucleotides are TGTGCCAGCAGGGACGCAGTTAGCAATCAGCCCCAGCATTTT.

Concerning this clone itself: The same CDR3 is also encoded by other DNA sequences in this sample. The gene calls are TRBV2 and TRBJ1-5; D not resolved. Germline V gives CDR1 SNHLY, CDR2 FYNNEI. CDR3 length: 14 amino acids. V was clipped by 3 bases and J by 0 bases, with 6 bases between them. The CDR3 coding sequence is TGTGCCAGCAGTGACAGCTATAGCAATCAGCCCCAGCATTTT. Its protein is CASSDSYSNQPQHF.

This clone was counted a single time. The chain's CDR3 is CASSSVTSGKINEQFF. CDR3 nucleotide sequence: TGTGCCAGCAGCTCCGTTACTAGCGGGAAAATCAATGAGCAGTTCTTC. V gene TRBV5-6 combines with J gene TRBJ2-1; 10 bases match TRBD2. Germline values: CDR1 SGHDT, CDR2 YYEEEE. Trimming took 3 bases from V and 6 from J; bases not matched to a gene: 9. CDR3 length equals 16 residues. Full variable domain (missing parts from reference TRBV5-6 and TRBJ2-1): DAGVTQSPTHLIKTRGQQVTLRCSPKSGHDTVSWYQQALGQGPQFIFQYYEEEERQRGNFPDRFSGHQFPNYSSELNVNALLLGDSALYLCASSSVTSGKINEQFFGPGTRLTVL.

This clone was recorded once. The CDR3 nucleotides read TGTGCCAGTAGTATAGAGGGACGGCCACAAGAGACCCAGTACTTC. This sequence encodes CASSIEGRPQETQYF. This chain uses TRBV19 with TRBJ2-5; D could derive from TRBD1 or TRBD2 (5 bases each). The germline V gene has CDR1 LNHDA and CDR2 SQIVND (reference sequence). The length of the CDR3 is 15 residues. Trimming took off 0 bases at V and 2 bases at J, with 10 bases between the two ends. Supplemented by reference TRBV19 and TRBJ2-5, the full variable domain reads DGGITQSPKYLFRKEGQNVTLSCEQNLNHDAMYWYRQDPGQGLRLIYYSQIVNDFQKGDIAEGYSVSREKKESFPLTVTSAQKNPTAFYLCASSIEGRPQETQYFGPGTRLLVL.

The chain is built from TRBV4-2 and TRBJ2-7; 7 nucleotides line up with TRBD2. V shed 0 bases, J shed 1 base, and the junction held 6 bases outside the gene matches. Germline V gives CDR1 LGHNA, CDR2 YNFKEQ. The length of the CDR3 is 16 residues. In nucleotides, the CDR3 is TGTGCCAGCAGCCAAGATCCAGCGGGATGGTCCTACGAGCAGTACTTC. It is translated as CASSQDPAGWSYEQYF.

This chain joins TRBV2 and TRBJ1-2, with D perhaps TRBD1 (6 bases). The CDR3 contains 13 residues. V lost 5 bases and J lost 4, with 11 bases in between. From germline, CDR1 is SNHLY and CDR2 FYNNEI. The chain's CDR3 is CASSLGTTYGYTF. The DNA for the CDR3 is TGTGCCAGCAGTCTTGGGACAACCTATGGCTACACCTTC. The variable domain in full, with the rest retrieved from reference TRBV2 and TRBJ1-2, is EPEVTQTPSHQVTQMGQEVILRCVPISNHLYFYWYRQILGQKVEFLVSFYNNEISEKSEIFDDQFSVERPDGSNFTLKIRSTKLEDSAMYFCASSLGTTYGYTFGSGTRLTVV.

This chain links TRBV28 with TRBJ2-3; no definite D call. This CDR3 spans 11 amino acids. CDR1 is MDHEN and CDR2 is SYDVKM in the germline V gene. Trimming removed 8 bases at V and 0 bases at J, with 3 bases between. DNA for the CDR3: TGTGCCAGCTACAGCACAGATACGCAGTATTTT. It codes for CASYSTDTQYF. Drawing the rest from reference TRBV28 and TRBJ2-3, the complete variable domain is DVKVTQSSRYLVKRTGEKVFLECVQDMDHENMFWYRQDPGLGLRLIYFSYDVKMKEKGDIPEGYSVSREKKERFSLILESASTNQTSMYLCASYSTDTQYFGPGTRLTVL.

As regards this clone: Additional DNA sequences in this sample encode the identical CDR3. CDR3 bases: TGTGCCAGCAGTGAAGCAGGGGGGTCCTACGAGCAGTACTTC. This encodes CASSEAGGSYEQYF. The V call is TRBV2, the J call TRBJ2-7, with D tentatively TRBD1 or TRBD2 (6 bases each). This CDR3 contains 14 residues. In germline, CDR1 is SNHLY, CDR2 FYNNEI. V lost 0 bases and J 1 base, leaving 7 bases between the germline ends.

The V call is TRBV5-1, the J call TRBJ2-3; D is uncertain. The germline gives CDR1 SGHRS, CDR2 YFSETQ. The CDR3 runs to 16 residues. The ends were cut back, 0 bases at V and 6 bases at J, with 17 bases in the middle. As DNA, the CDR3 is TGCGCCAGCAGCTTGGCTGGCCTCTCGGGCTCGGATACGCAGTATTTT. Protein sequence: CASSLAGLSGSDTQYF.

This chain connects TRBV9 to TRBJ2-5; TRBD2 aligns across 14 bases. Per germline, CDR1 SGDLS and CDR2 YYNGEE. With V trimmed by 4 bases and J by 7 bases, 9 bases remained unmatched. CDR3 length: 16 amino acids. The CDR3, as DNA: TGTGCCAGCAGCCCGGGGACTAGCGGGGGCCCTGGGACCCAGTACTTC. Translating it yields CASSPGTSGGPGTQYF.

V gene TRBV6-6 combines with J gene TRBJ2-7; D remains unclear. The ends were cut back, 3 bases at V and 7 bases at J, with 7 bases in the middle. Looked up from germline, CDR1 is MNHNY and CDR2 is SVGAGI (reference sequence). There are 11 residues in the CDR3. CDR3 DNA: TGTGCCAGCAGTTATCGTAAGGAGCAGTACTTC. It translates to CASSYRKEQYF.

V gene TRBV27 combines with J gene TRBJ2-6; TRBD2 agrees at 7 bases. CDR3 length: 18 residues. With V trimmed by 1 base and J by 0 bases, 6 bases remained unmatched. CDR1 is MNHEY, CDR2 SMNVEV, per germline (reference sequence). CDR3 region: CASSLFPTSFSGANVLTF. Here the CDR3 DNA reads TGTGCCAGCAGTTTATTTCCGACTAGCTTCTCTGGGGCCAACGTCCTGACTTTC.

This clone was observed once. The chain uses TRBV5-6 and TRBJ2-7; tentative D call: TRBD2 (5 bases). CDR3 length: 15 residues. Germline V gives CDR1 SGHDT, CDR2 YYEEEE. Deletions cut 2 bases from V and 2 bases from J, with 14 bases between. The CDR3 DNA follows: TGTGCCAGCAGCTTATTCTCGGGGATCGCCTACGAGCAGTACTTC. This encodes CASSLFSGIAYEQYF.

The genes are TRBV7-2 and TRBJ2-2; D is uncertain. V was pared by 7 bases and J by 3 bases, with 15 bases between. Germline-derived CDR1 and CDR2 are SGHTA and FQGNSA. CDR3 size: 15 residues. DNA for the CDR3: TGTGCCAGCACCCCAAGCCGTAGCCACACCGGGGAGCTGTTTTTT. Amino acids: CASTPSRSHTGELFF. Variable domain in full (rest from reference TRBV7-2 and TRBJ2-2): GAGVSQSPSNKVTEKGKDVELRCDPISGHTALYWYRQSLGQGLEFLIYFQGNSAPDKSGLPSDRFSAERTGGSVSTLTIQRTQQEDSAVYLCASTPSRSHTGELFFGEGSRLTVL.

In regard to this clone: Other DNA sequences within the sample encode an identical CDR3. For the CDR3, the DNA is TGTGCCAGCAGTGAATCCGGACAGGGTTACAATGAGCAGTTCTTC. As protein: CASSESGQGYNEQFF. The J gene is TRBJ2-1, the V gene TRBV25-1, with 8 bases identical to TRBD1. CDR3 length equals 15 residues. The ends lost 1 base at V and 4 bases at J; junction bases unmatched: 3. From germline, CDR1 is MGHDK and CDR2 SYGVNS.

V is TRBV9 and J is TRBJ1-3; D call uncertain. Germline lookup yields CDR1 SGDLS and CDR2 YYNGEE. V gave up 4 bases and J gave up 4 bases, with 18 bases separating them. There are 16 residues in the CDR3. Here the CDR3 reads CASSPEAASLGNTIYF. CDR3 coding DNA: TGTGCCAGCAGCCCAGAGGCCGCTTCCTTGGGAAACACCATATATTTT.

V is TRBV18 and J is TRBJ2-3, with unresolved D. CDR1 and CDR2 from the germline V gene are KGHSH and LQKENI. The CDR3 is made up of 12 amino acids. V lost 2 bases to trimming and J lost 2 bases, with 2 bases between them. In DNA form, the CDR3 reads TGTGCCAGCTCACCAATCACAGATACGCAGTATTTT. As protein: CASSPITDTQYF. Filled out from reference TRBV18 and TRBJ2-3, the complete variable domain reads NAGVMQNPRHLVRRRGQEARLRCSPMKGHSHVYWYRQLPEEGLKFMVYLQKENIIDESGMPKERFSAEFPKEGPSILRIQQVVRGDSAAYFCASSPITDTQYFGPGTRLTVL.

On this clone: The same CDR3 can be traced to other DNA sequences in this sample. This chain links TRBV6-6 with TRBJ2-7; D is uncertain. The CDR3 extends over 13 amino acids. The germline V and J ends were trimmed by 2 bases and 1 base, with 6 bases remaining between them. CDR1 and CDR2 (germline): MNHNY, SVGAGI (reference sequence). CDR3 loop: CASSYTRSYEQYF. CDR3 DNA sequence: TGTGCCAGCAGTTACACTCGGTCCTACGAGCAGTACTTC.

A remark on this clone: This CDR3 is also generated by other DNA sequences in the sample. The J gene is TRBJ2-5, the V gene TRBV18; D remains ambiguous. From germline, CDR1 is KGHSH and CDR2 LQKENI. V was cut by 0 bases and J by 2 bases, with 4 bases left in between. This CDR3 spans 13 amino acids. DNA of the CDR3: TGTGCCAGCTCACCACCTTCACAAGAGACCCAGTACTTC. This codes for CASSPPSQETQYF.

V is TRBV14 and J is TRBJ1-2; the D gene is possibly TRBD1 (5 bases). This CDR3 is 15 amino acids long. V was pared by 4 bases and J by 4 bases, with 16 bases between. Per the germline V gene, CDR1 is SGHDN and CDR2 is FVKESK. The CDR3 loop is CASSRDFLDAYGYTF. The CDR3 coding sequence is TGTGCCAGCAGCCGGGACTTCCTAGATGCCTATGGCTACACCTTC.

The V call is TRBV5-1, the J call TRBJ1-5; D gene unclear. Trimming stripped 4 bases from V and 0 bases from J, with 14 bases between. This CDR3 spans 16 amino acids. Per the germline V gene, CDR1 is SGHRS and CDR2 is YFSETQ. The CDR3 sequence is CASSIEGLNSNQPQHF. CDR3 in DNA: TGCGCCAGCAGCATAGAGGGCCTAAATAGCAATCAGCCCCAGCATTTT.

V usage is TRBV6-5 and J usage is TRBJ2-7, with 7 nucleotides matching TRBD1. The ends lost 5 bases at V and 2 bases at J; junction bases unmatched: 6. The V gene's germline CDR1 is MNHEY and CDR2 SVGAGI. The CDR3 has 14 amino acids. The CDR3 spells CASSGPGQTYEQYF. In DNA form, the CDR3 reads TGTGCCAGCAGTGGACCGGGACAGACCTACGAGCAGTACTTC.